The text below deals with one T cell receptor beta chain. The data originate from a study of blood T cell repertoires in COVID-19. Across the whole study: The United States, Italy and Spain provided the acute and convalescent COVID-19 samples. Sample material is recorded as cDNA or gDNA derived from T cells, B-cell-depleted T cells, or PBMCs.

Original handling: How many nucleated cells were present was estimated from reference gene primer amplification. Clones were read by immunoSEQ multiplex PCR, and TCRdb kept only the in-frame ones, dropping some. The V and J calls and clone size are taken from that table; D and trimming were inferred from the DNA. The table lists some 31,000 clones, 90% to 95% of them singletons. Germline-derived CDR1 and CDR2 are SGHVS and FQNEAQ. CDR3 length: 16 amino acids. Trimming cost V 2 bases and J 3 bases, with 14 bases left between them. The chain joins TRBV7-8 to TRBJ2-1; possibly TRBD2 for D (6 bases). Sequencing was carried out using peripheral blood. This clonotype was sampled from a man between 45 and 60 years old with active COVID-19. The CDR3 bases are TGTGCCAGCAGCTTAAGGACGGGAGAGAACTACAATGAGCAGTTCTTC. Translated: CASSLRTGENYNEQFF.